One T cell receptor beta chain is described in this entry. The antigen is not known. These data come from a study of cytomegalovirus exposure and HLA in healthy donors. Whole-study context: A previous analysis identified approximately 110 million unique TCR beta sequences derived from roughly 180 million T cells.

PCR was performed using 60 Vbeta and 13 Jbeta primers. Data came from immunoSEQ multiplex PCR; TCRdb stores just in-frame clones and leaves some out. Of more than 110,000 clones listed, approximately 80% are singletons. Broader study findings: Later analysis revealed greater clonal expansion in HLA-associated TCR beta chains than in equally common others.

This TCR was sampled from a young man in good health and CMV-seropositive. The sample comprised PBMCs.

CDR3 DNA: TGTGCCTGGAGTGTTGGTAGCGGGGGCAACACAGATACGCAGTATTTT. Encoded protein: CAWSVGSGGNTDTQYF. This chain uses TRBV30 with TRBJ2-3; the match to TRBD2 covers 9 bases. Trimming cost V 0 bases and J 2 bases; bases outside gene matches: 6. Looked up from germline, CDR1 is GTSNPN and CDR2 is SVGIG (reference sequence). The CDR3 runs to 16 residues.